This T cell receptor (beta chain) was identified in a study of T cell responses to AZD1222 COVID-19 vaccine. As for the study in general: Second-dose schedules of about 4 or about 12 weeks were combined.

Regarding this clone: The antigen is undetermined.

Whole-study results and caveats: The donor cohort was predominantly white British with a female majority, and clonal diversity may have been underestimated. Nearly half of spike-specific TCRs reportedly target variant regions that are unmutated in the B.1.351 and B.1.1.7 variants. After the peak T cell response, and only then, were repertoires sampled.

Germline V gives CDR1 LGHNT, CDR2 FRNRAP. The V end lost 8 bases, the J end lost 3 bases, and 13 bases lay between the germline ends. The CDR3 length is 13 residues. Data came from immunoSEQ multiplex PCR; TCRdb stores just in-frame clones and leaves some out. The top ten hold 1.6% of the sample, which has about 140,000 clones, over 75% seen once. The specimen comprised peripheral blood, sampled on day 0 of AZD1222 vaccination. The chain recombines TRBV12-5 with TRBJ2-5, with D tentatively TRBD2 (6 bases). This receptor was taken from an adult in good health. CDR3 sequence reads: CASPIWGEETQYF. CDR3 DNA sequence: TGTGCTAGTCCCATCTGGGGGGAAGAGACCCAGTACTTC.